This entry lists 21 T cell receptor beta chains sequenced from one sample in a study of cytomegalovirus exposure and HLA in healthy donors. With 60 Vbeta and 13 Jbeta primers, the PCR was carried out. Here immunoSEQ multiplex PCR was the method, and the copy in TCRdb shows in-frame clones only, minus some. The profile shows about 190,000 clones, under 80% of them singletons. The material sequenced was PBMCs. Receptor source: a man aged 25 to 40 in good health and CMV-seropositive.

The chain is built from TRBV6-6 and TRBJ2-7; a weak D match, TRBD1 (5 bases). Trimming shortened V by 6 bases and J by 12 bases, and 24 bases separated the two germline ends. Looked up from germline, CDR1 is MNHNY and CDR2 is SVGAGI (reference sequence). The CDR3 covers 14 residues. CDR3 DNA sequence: TGTGCCAGCAGCCCGGTACACTTGGACACAACAGGGTACTTC. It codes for CASSPVHLDTTGYF.

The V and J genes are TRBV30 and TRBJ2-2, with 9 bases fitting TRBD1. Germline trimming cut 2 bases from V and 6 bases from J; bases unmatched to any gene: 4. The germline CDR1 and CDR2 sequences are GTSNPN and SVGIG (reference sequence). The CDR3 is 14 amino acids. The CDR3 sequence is CAWSRQGGSGELFF. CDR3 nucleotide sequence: TGTGCCTGGAGTCGACAGGGGGGGTCCGGGGAGCTGTTTTTT.

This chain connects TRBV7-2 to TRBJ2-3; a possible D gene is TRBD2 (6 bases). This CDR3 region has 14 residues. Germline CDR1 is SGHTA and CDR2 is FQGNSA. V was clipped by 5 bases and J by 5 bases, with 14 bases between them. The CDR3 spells CASSPGRGGDTQYF. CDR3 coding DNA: TGTGCCAGCAGCCCTGGACGGGGAGGAGATACGCAGTATTTT.

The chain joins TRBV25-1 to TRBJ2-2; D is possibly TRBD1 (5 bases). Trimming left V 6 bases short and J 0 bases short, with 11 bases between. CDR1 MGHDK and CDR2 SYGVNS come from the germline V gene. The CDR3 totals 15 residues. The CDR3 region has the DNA TGTGCCAGCAGGGGGCCAGGGACGAACACCGGGGAGCTGTTTTTT. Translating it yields CASRGPGTNTGELFF.

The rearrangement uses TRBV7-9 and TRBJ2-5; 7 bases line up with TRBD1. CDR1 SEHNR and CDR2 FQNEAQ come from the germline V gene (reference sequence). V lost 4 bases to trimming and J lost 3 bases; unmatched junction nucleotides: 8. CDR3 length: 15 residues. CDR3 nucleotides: TGTGCCAGCAGCTCAAGTAAGGACAGGAAAGAGACCCAGTACTTC. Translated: CASSSSKDRKETQYF.

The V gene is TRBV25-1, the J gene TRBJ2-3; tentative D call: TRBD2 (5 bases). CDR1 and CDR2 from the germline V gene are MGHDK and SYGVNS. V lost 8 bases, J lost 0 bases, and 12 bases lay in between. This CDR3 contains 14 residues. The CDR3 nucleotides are TGTGCCAGCGCCGGGGTACTAAGCACAGATACGCAGTATTTT. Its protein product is CASAGVLSTDTQYF.

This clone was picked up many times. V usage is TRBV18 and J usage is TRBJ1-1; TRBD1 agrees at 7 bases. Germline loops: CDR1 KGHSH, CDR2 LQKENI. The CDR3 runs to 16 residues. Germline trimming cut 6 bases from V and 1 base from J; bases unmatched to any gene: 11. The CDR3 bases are TGTGCCAGCTCCCGAGACAGGGCCATTTCGAACACTGAAGCTTTCTTT. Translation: CASSRDRAISNTEAFF.

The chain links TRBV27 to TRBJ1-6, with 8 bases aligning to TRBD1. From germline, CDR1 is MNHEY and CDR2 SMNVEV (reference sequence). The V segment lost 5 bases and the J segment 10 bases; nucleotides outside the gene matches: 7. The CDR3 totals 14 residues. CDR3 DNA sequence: TGTGCCAGCAGTCCCGGACAGGGCCAGTCACCCCTCCACTTT. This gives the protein CASSPGQGQSPLHF.

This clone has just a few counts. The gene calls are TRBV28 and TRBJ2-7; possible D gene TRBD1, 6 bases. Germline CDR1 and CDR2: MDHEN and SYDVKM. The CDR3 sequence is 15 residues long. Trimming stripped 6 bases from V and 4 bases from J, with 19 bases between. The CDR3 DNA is TGTGCCAGCAGGGGGGCCGGGACGGTGCTTTACGAGCAGTACTTC. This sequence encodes CASRGAGTVLYEQYF.

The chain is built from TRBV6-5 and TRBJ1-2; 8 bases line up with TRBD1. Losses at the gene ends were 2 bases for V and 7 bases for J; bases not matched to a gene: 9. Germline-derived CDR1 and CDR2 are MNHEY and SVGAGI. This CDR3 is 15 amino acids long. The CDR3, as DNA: TGTGCCAGCAGTTACACCACTTCAGGGGGCTCTGGCTACACCTTC. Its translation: CASSYTTSGGSGYTF.

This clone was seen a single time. The CDR3 DNA reads TGTGCCAGCAGCATCCGACTAACTTCCTACGAGCAGTACTTC. Protein sequence: CASSIRLTSYEQYF. The J gene is TRBJ2-7, the V gene TRBV7-8, with D possibly being TRBD2 (5 bases). Germline values: CDR1 SGHVS, CDR2 FQNEAQ. This CDR3 has 14 amino acids. Between the trimmed V and J ends, which lost 5 bases and 1 base, there was a span of 12 bases. The full variable domain, rest sourced from reference TRBV7-8 and TRBJ2-7, is GAGVSQSPRYKVAKRGQDVALRCDPISGHVSLFWYQQALGQGPEFLTYFQNEAQLDKSGLPSDRFFAERPEGSVSTLKIQRTQQEDSAVYLCASSIRLTSYEQYFGPGTRLTVT.

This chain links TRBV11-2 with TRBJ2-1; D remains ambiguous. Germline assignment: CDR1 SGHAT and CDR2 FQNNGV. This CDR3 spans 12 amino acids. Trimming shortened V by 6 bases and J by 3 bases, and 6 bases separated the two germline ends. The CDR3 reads CASSSNYNEQFF. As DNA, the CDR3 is TGTGCCAGCAGTTCAAACTACAATGAGCAGTTCTTC.

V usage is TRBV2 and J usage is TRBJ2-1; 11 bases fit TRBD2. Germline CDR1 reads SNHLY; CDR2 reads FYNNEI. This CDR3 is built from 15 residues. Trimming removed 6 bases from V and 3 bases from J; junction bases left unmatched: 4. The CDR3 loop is CASRRLAGNYNEQFF. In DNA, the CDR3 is TGTGCCAGCAGACGACTAGCGGGGAACTACAATGAGCAGTTCTTC.

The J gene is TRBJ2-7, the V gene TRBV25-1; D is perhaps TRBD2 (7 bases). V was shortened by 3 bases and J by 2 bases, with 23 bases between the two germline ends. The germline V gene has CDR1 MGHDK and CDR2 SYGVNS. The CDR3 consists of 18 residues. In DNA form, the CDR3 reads TGTGCCAGCAGTGAGGGCGGGACGGGAGGAAGGGGGACCTACGAGCAGTACTTC. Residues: CASSEGGTGGRGTYEQYF.

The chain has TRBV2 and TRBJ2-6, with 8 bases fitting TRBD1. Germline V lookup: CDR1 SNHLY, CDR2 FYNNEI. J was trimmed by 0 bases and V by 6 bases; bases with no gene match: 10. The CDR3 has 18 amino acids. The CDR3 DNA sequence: TGTGCCAGCAGGACCCTACAGGGGGGTGACTCTGGGGCCAACGTCCTGACTTTC. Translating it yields CASRTLQGGDSGANVLTF.

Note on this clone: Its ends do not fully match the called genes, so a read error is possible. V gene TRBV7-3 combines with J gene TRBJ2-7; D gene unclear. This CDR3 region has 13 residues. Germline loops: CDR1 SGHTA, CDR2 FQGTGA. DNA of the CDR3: TGTGCCAGCAACTTAACACGGTCACCCGAGCAGTACTTC. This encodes CASNLTRSPEQYF.

CDR3 nucleotides: TGTGCCAGCAGCGGGGGACTAGCGGTGTACGAGCAGTACTTC. It specifies CASSGGLAVYEQYF. The chain couples TRBV9 to TRBJ2-7, with 11 bases identical to TRBD2. This CDR3 is 14 amino acids long. V was pared by 3 bases and J by 4 bases, with 3 bases of the junction left unmatched. Germline V CDR1 and CDR2: SGDLS, YYNGEE.

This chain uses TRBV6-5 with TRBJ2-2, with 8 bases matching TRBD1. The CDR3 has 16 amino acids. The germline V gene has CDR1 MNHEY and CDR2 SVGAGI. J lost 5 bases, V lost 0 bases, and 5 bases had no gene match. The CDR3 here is CASSYSARGQTGELFF. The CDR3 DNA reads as TGTGCCAGCAGTTACTCTGCCAGGGGGCAAACCGGGGAGCTGTTTTTT.

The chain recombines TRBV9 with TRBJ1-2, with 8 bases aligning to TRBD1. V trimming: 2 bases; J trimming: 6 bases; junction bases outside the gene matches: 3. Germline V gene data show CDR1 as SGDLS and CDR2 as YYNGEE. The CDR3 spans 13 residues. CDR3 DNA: TGTGCCAGCAGCGTCTACAGGGGGGATGGCTACACCTTC. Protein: CASSVYRGDGYTF.

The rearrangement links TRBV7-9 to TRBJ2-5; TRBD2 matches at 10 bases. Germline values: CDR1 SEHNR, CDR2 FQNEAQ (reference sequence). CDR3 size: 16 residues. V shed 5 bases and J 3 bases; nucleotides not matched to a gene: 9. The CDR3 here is CASSDGTSDRKETQYF. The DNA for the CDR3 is TGTGCCAGCAGCGACGGGACTAGCGATAGAAAAGAGACCCAGTACTTC.

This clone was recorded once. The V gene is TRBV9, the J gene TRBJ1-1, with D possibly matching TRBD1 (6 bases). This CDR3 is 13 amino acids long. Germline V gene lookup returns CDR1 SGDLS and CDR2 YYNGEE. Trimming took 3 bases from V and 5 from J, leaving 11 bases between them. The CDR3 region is CASSEQGRTEAFF. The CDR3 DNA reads TGTGCCAGCAGCGAACAGGGAAGGACTGAAGCTTTCTTT.